This passage covers 20 T cell receptor beta chains from one sample sequenced in a study of OX40 agonist ivuxolimab in advanced cancers. This table comes from immunoSEQ multiplex PCR, and its TCRdb copy is limited to in-frame clones, with some not included. The data contain approximately 60,000 clones, 77% of them singletons. The input for sequencing was CD4+ or CD8+ T cells sorted from blood, taken in a trial of the OX40 agonist ivuxolimab. Receptors originate from an adult with an advanced solid tumor such as melanoma, head and neck, liver or kidney cancer.

This clone appeared once. The V and J genes are TRBV5-1 and TRBJ2-1, with 10 positions matching TRBD2. This CDR3 comprises 15 residues. Germline assignment: CDR1 SGHRS and CDR2 YFSETQ. The V segment lost 4 bases and the J segment 6 bases; nucleotides outside the gene matches: 7. CDR3 sequence: CASSGASGRANEQFF. Here the CDR3 DNA reads TGCGCCAGCAGCGGTGCTAGCGGGAGAGCCAATGAGCAGTTCTTC.

The chain uses TRBV19 and TRBJ2-7; a weak D match, TRBD1 (5 bases). Germline values: CDR1 LNHDA, CDR2 SQIVND (reference sequence). This CDR3 is 15 amino acids long. Trimming removed 5 bases at V and 3 bases at J, with 17 bases between. Here the CDR3 reads CASSRYRQTSYEQYF. Here the CDR3 DNA reads TGTGCCAGTAGTCGATACAGACAGACCAGCTACGAGCAGTACTTC.

The chain recombines TRBV28 with TRBJ1-1; no clear D. CDR1 and CDR2 from the germline V gene are MDHEN and SYDVKM. The ends were cut back, 3 bases at V and 6 bases at J, with 5 bases in the middle. The CDR3 is 11 amino acids. CDR3 DNA: TGTGCCAGCAGTTTGTGGTCTGAAGCTTTCTTT. Translating gives CASSLWSEAFF. Combining the CDR3 with reference TRBV28 and TRBJ1-1 gives the whole variable domain DVKVTQSSRYLVKRTGEKVFLECVQDMDHENMFWYRQDPGLGLRLIYFSYDVKMKEKGDIPEGYSVSREKKERFSLILESASTNQTSMYLCASSLWSEAFFGQGTRLTVV.

By frequency in the sample, this clone is medium-sized. J is TRBJ2-4 and V is TRBV14, with D unclear. The CDR3 sequence is 16 residues long. Per germline, CDR1 SGHDN and CDR2 FVKESK. V dropped 0 bases and J dropped 0 bases, with 9 bases sitting between them. CDR3 in amino acids: CASSQEVGGAKNIQYF. The CDR3 DNA reads TGTGCCAGCAGCCAAGAGGTCGGCGGAGCCAAAAACATTCAGTACTTC.

The chain couples TRBV7-2 to TRBJ1-2, with D perhaps TRBD1 (5 bases). In germline, CDR1 is SGHTA, CDR2 FQGNSA. Trimming removed 0 bases at V and 5 bases at J, with 13 bases between. This CDR3 region has 15 residues. Here the CDR3 reads CASSLALGVGYGYTF. CDR3 in DNA: TGTGCCAGCAGCTTAGCCCTGGGGGTGGGGTATGGCTACACCTTC.

The V call is TRBV5-6, the J call TRBJ2-1; possibly TRBD1 for D (5 bases). Trimming took 4 bases from V and 5 from J, leaving 16 bases between them. In germline, CDR1 is SGHDT, CDR2 YYEEEE. The CDR3 extends over 15 amino acids. The CDR3 loop reads CASSRYRKRDNEQFF. Written as DNA, the CDR3 is TGTGCCAGCAGCCGCTACAGGAAAAGGGACAATGAGCAGTTCTTC.

V and J are TRBV5-1 and TRBJ2-5; D gene unclear. Germline loops: CDR1 SGHRS, CDR2 YFSETQ. This CDR3 spans 14 amino acids. V was clipped by 3 bases and J by 4 bases, with 13 bases between them. CDR3 loop: CASSWVTAGETQYF. The CDR3 DNA reads TGCGCCAGCAGCTGGGTGACGGCTGGAGAGACCCAGTACTTC. Based on the CDR3 plus reference TRBV5-1 and TRBJ2-5, the full variable domain is KAGVTQTPRYLIKTRGQQVTLSCSPISGHRSVSWYQQTPGQGLQFLFEYFSETQRNKGNFPGRFSGRQFSNSRSEMNVSTLELGDSALYLCASSWVTAGETQYFGPGTRLLVL.

The rearrangement joins TRBV25-1 to TRBJ2-7, with D possibly being TRBD1 (5 bases). The CDR3 sequence is 13 residues long. Germline-derived CDR1 and CDR2 are MGHDK and SYGVNS. V lost 5 bases and J 2 bases, leaving 10 bases between the germline ends. The CDR3 protein is CASSRVGAYEQYF. CDR3 in DNA: TGTGCCAGCAGTAGAGTAGGGGCCTACGAGCAGTACTTC.

The V gene is TRBV6-4, the J gene TRBJ2-1; 9 nucleotides match TRBD2. The germline V gene has CDR1 MRHNA and CDR2 SNTAGT. The CDR3 totals 16 residues. J was trimmed by 6 bases and V by 2 bases; bases with no gene match: 8. CDR3 in amino acids: CASSDALASGTNEQFF. DNA for the CDR3: TGTGCCAGCAGTGACGCGCTGGCTAGCGGGACCAATGAGCAGTTCTTC.

The chain recombines TRBV4-1 with TRBJ2-3, with 12 bases identical to TRBD2. This CDR3 contains 16 residues. V was clipped by 4 bases and J by 1 base; unmatched bases: 3. Germline V gene data show CDR1 as MGHRA and CDR2 as YSYEKL. The CDR3 DNA is TGCGCCAGCAGCCTCCGACTAGCGGGGGGCACAGATACGCAGTATTTT. Its protein is CASSLRLAGGTDTQYF.

The chain employs TRBV27 and TRBJ2-5; D might be TRBD1 or TRBD2, each matching 5 bases. V was cut by 6 bases and J by 7 bases, with 15 bases left in between. This CDR3 comprises 13 residues. The germline V gene encodes CDR1 MNHEY and CDR2 SMNVEV (reference sequence). This CDR3 is CASSGTQGRTQYF. The CDR3 DNA sequence: TGTGCCAGCAGCGGGACCCAAGGGAGGACCCAGTACTTC.

The chain combines TRBV5-5 with TRBJ2-1; maybe TRBD1 (5 bases). Trimming stripped 3 bases from V and 6 bases from J, with 16 bases between. Germline lookup yields CDR1 SGHKS and CDR2 YYEKEE (reference sequence). This CDR3 is built from 15 residues. This chain's CDR3 is CASSSRVMAFNEQFF. The CDR3 coding sequence is TGTGCCAGCAGCTCCAGGGTGATGGCTTTCAATGAGCAGTTCTTC.

The V and J genes are TRBV7-9 and TRBJ2-3; D tentatively fits TRBD1 or TRBD2 (5 bases each). V was cut by 2 bases and J by 4 bases, with 22 bases left in between. The CDR3 totals 18 residues. The V gene's germline CDR1 is SEHNR and CDR2 FQNEAQ (reference sequence). Here the CDR3 reads CASSLRGTFPPSPDTQYF. The CDR3 DNA reads as TGTGCCAGCAGCTTAAGAGGGACGTTCCCCCCTAGCCCAGATACGCAGTATTTT.

As to this clone: A much larger clone lies a single base off, so this may be a read error. This chain connects TRBV5-6 to TRBJ1-1; 9 nucleotides align to TRBD1. CDR1 and CDR2 (germline): SGHDT, YYEEEE. This CDR3 region has 16 residues. The CDR3 nucleotides are TGTGCCAGCAGCTTCGGGACCGGGACAGGGAACACTAAAGCTTTCTTT. Protein: CASSFGTGTGNTKAFF.

The rearrangement links TRBV11-3 to TRBJ2-1, with D possibly TRBD1 on 6 matching bases. The V gene lost 4 bases and the J gene lost 2 bases, with 12 bases spanning the gap. Germline values: CDR1 SGHNT, CDR2 YENEEA. The CDR3 has 15 residues. The CDR3 here is CASSYRDGAYNEQFF. The CDR3 DNA reads as TGTGCCAGCAGCTACAGGGACGGGGCCTACAATGAGCAGTTCTTC.

The genes are TRBV7-9 and TRBJ2-5; 9 bases match TRBD2. CDR1 is SEHNR and CDR2 is FQNEAQ in the germline V gene (reference sequence). This CDR3 contains 16 residues. The trim removed 6 bases at V and 4 bases at J, leaving 12 bases unmatched. In DNA form, the CDR3 reads TGTGCCAGCAGTTCAGCTAGGCGGGGGGGCGGAGAGACCCAGTACTTC. It is translated as CASSSARRGGGETQYF.

The V and J genes are TRBV19 and TRBJ2-2, with D possibly matching TRBD2 (6 bases). CDR1 and CDR2 (germline): LNHDA, SQIVND (reference sequence). Trimming removed 1 base from V and 1 base from J, with 10 bases in between. The CDR3 runs 16 residues. For the CDR3, the DNA is TGTGCCAGTAGTATAGTTGGGCGGGGGAACACCGGGGAGCTGTTTTTT. Encoded protein: CASSIVGRGNTGELFF.

This clone was picked up one time. The gene calls are TRBV10-3 and TRBJ2-7; TRBD1 matches 9 bases. Germline V gene sequence: CDR1 ENHRY, CDR2 SYGVKD. This CDR3 is built from 14 residues. V shed 6 bases, J shed 3 bases, and the junction held 6 bases outside the gene matches. The CDR3 sequence is CAISVTGGNYEQYF. The CDR3 DNA is TGTGCCATCAGCGTGACAGGGGGGAACTACGAGCAGTACTTC.

V usage is TRBV11-2 and J usage is TRBJ2-2, with D perhaps TRBD1 (6 bases). Germline V lookup: CDR1 SGHAT, CDR2 FQNNGV. Between the trimmed V and J ends, which lost 6 bases and 0 bases, there was a span of 14 bases. The CDR3 consists of 16 residues. CDR3 residues: CASSPFAGANTGELFF. The CDR3, as DNA: TGTGCCAGCAGTCCCTTCGCAGGGGCGAACACCGGGGAGCTGTTTTTT.

V usage is TRBV7-9 and J usage is TRBJ1-1, with no clear D. Looked up from germline, CDR1 is SEHNR and CDR2 is FQNEAQ (reference sequence). The CDR3 consists of 15 residues. Deletions cut 0 bases from V and 0 bases from J, with 8 bases between. The CDR3 here is CASSLAGSVNTEAFF. Written as DNA, the CDR3 is TGTGCCAGCAGCTTAGCCGGCTCGGTGAACACTGAAGCTTTCTTT.